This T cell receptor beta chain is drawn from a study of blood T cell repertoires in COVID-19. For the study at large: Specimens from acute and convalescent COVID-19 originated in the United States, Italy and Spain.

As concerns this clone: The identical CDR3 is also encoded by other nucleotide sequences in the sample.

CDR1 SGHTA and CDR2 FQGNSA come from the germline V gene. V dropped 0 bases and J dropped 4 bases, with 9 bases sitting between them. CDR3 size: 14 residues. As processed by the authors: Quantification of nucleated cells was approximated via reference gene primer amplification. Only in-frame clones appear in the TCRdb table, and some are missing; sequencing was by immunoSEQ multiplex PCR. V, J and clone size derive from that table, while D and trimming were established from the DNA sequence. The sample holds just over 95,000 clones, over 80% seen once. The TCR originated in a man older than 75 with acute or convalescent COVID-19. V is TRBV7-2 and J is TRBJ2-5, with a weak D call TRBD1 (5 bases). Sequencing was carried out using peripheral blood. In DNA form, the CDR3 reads TGTGCCAGCAGCTTAGCTGGTCAGGGAGAGACCCAGTACTTC. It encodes CASSLAGQGETQYF.